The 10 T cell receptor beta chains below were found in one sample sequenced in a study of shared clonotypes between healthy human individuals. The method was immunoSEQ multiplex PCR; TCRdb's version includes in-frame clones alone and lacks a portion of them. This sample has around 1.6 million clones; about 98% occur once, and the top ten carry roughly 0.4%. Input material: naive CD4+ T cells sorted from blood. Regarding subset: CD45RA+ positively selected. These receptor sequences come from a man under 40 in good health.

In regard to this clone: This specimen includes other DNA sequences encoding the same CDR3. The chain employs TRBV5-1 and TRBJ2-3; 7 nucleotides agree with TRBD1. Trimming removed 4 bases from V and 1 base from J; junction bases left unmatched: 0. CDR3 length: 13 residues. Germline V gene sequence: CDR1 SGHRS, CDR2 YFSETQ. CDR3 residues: CASSGTGTDTQYF. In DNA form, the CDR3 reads TGCGCCAGCAGCGGGACAGGCACAGATACGCAGTATTTT.

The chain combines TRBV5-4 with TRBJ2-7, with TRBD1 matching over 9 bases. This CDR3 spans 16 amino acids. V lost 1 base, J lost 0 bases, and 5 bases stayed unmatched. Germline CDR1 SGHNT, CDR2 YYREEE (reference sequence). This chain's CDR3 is CASSLHMTGGSYEQYF. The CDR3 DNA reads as TGTGCCAGCAGCTTGCACATGACAGGGGGCTCCTACGAGCAGTACTTC.

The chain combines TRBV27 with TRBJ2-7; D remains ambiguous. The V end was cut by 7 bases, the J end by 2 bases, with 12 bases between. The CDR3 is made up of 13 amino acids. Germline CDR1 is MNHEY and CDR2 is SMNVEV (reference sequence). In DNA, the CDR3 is TGTGCCAGCAAATACGGGCTAGCCTACGAGCAGTACTTC. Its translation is CASKYGLAYEQYF.

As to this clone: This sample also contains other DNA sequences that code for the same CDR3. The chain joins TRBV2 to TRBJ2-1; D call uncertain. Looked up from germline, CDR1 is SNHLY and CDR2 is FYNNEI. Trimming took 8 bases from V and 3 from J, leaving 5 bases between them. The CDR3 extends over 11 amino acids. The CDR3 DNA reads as TGTGCCAGCCTGGTCTACAATGAGCAGTTCTTC. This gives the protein CASLVYNEQFF.

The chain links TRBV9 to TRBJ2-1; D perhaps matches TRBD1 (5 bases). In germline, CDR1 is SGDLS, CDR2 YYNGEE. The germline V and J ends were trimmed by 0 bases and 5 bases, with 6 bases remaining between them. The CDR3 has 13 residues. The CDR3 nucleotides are TGTGCCAGCAGCGTAGGACAGCACAATGAGCAGTTCTTC. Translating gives CASSVGQHNEQFF.

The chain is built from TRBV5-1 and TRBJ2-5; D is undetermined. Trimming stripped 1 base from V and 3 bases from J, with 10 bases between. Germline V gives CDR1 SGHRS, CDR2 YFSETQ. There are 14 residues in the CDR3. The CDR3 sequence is CASSLLPSEETQYF. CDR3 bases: TGCGCCAGCAGCTTGCTTCCGAGTGAAGAGACCCAGTACTTC.

The CDR3 DNA is TGTGCCAGCAGCGGGACAGGGGTTAACTATGGCTACACCTTC. As protein: CASSGTGVNYGYTF. This sequence joins TRBV2 and TRBJ1-2; the match to TRBD1 covers 10 bases. The germline CDR1 and CDR2 sequences are SNHLY and FYNNEI. The trim removed 6 bases at V and 1 base at J, leaving 2 bases unmatched. This CDR3 comprises 14 residues.

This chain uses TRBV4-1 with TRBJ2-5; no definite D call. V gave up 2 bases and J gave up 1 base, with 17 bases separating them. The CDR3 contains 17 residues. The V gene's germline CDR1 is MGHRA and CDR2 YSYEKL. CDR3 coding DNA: TGCGCCAGCAGCCAACACCTTACAAGGACGGGCCAAGAGACCCAGTACTTC. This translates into CASSQHLTRTGQETQYF.

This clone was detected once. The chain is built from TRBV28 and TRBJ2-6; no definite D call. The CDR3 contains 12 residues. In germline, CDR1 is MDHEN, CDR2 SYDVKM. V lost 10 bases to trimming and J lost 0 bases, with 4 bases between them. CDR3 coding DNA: TGTGCCACCAACTCTGGGGCCAACGTCCTGACTTTC. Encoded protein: CATNSGANVLTF.

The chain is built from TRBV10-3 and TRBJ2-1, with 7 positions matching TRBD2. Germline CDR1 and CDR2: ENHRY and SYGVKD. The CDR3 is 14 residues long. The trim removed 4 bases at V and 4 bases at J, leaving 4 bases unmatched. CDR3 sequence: CAISVASGYNEQFF. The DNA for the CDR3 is TGTGCCATCAGTGTAGCTAGCGGTTACAATGAGCAGTTCTTC.